These 29 T cell receptor beta chains were all obtained from the same sample, sequenced in a study of identical twins. TCRdb re-analysed the 5' RACE reads in MiXCR, keeping a single row per CDR3 protein. The sample lists approximately 690,000 distinct CDR3 sequences, roughly 6% seen once, with approximately 2% in the top ten. The specimen sequenced was naive T cells sorted from blood. All receptors come from a young man in good health.

This clonotype appeared many times. The chain recombines TRBV10-3 with TRBJ2-6; 8 positions match TRBD1. J lost 0 bases, V lost 6 bases, and 10 bases had no gene match. This CDR3 has 18 amino acids. Looked up from germline, CDR1 is ENHRY and CDR2 is SYGVKD. Here the CDR3 DNA reads TGTGCCATCAGGGGGGGCGGACAGGGCCTCTCTGGGGCCAACGTCCTGACTTTC. This sequence encodes CAIRGGGQGLSGANVLTF.

There are many counts of this clonotype. V gene TRBV5-6 combines with J gene TRBJ2-3; D is unresolved. Germline values: CDR1 SGHDT, CDR2 YYEEEE. The CDR3 runs 15 residues. Trimming pared 1 base from V and 0 bases from J, leaving 9 bases between. The CDR3 here is CASSLRQLSTDTQYF. The CDR3 DNA sequence: TGTGCCAGCAGCTTGCGTCAGCTGAGCACAGATACGCAGTATTTT.

This clonotype showed up just a few times. The V and J genes are TRBV4-2 and TRBJ2-3, with 11 positions matching TRBD1. CDR1 is LGHNA and CDR2 is YNFKEQ in the germline V gene. The length of the CDR3 is 18 residues. J gave up 1 base and V 5 bases, and 11 bases lay outside the gene matches. In DNA, the CDR3 is TGTGCCAGCAGCGCGTCCGGGACAGGGGGAGTCGGCACAGATACGCAGTATTTT. Its protein is CASSASGTGGVGTDTQYF.

This chain links TRBV24-1 with TRBJ2-3; D remains unclear. The germline CDR1 and CDR2 sequences are KGHDR and SFDVKD. CDR3 length equals 17 residues. The V gene lost 4 bases and the J gene lost 3 bases, with 19 bases spanning the gap. The DNA for the CDR3 is TGTGCCACCAGTGACACCCACAGAAGAGATGGGACAGATACGCAGTATTTT. This gives the protein CATSDTHRRDGTDTQYF.

This clonotype was picked up many times. V gene TRBV6-5 combines with J gene TRBJ1-2, with TRBD1 matching over 9 bases. Looked up from germline, CDR1 is MNHEY and CDR2 is SVGAGI. After removal of 2 bases from V and 0 bases from J, the junction contained 4 bases not matched to a gene. CDR3 length: 16 amino acids. The CDR3 sequence is CASSYGQGNPNYGYTF. Written as DNA, the CDR3 is TGTGCCAGCAGTTACGGACAGGGGAACCCTAACTATGGCTACACCTTC.

The chain recombines TRBV4-2 with TRBJ2-1; 10 bases agree with TRBD2. The CDR3 is 15 residues long. With 2 bases clipped from V and 8 bases from J, the junction kept 6 bases outside the gene matches. Germline CDR1 is LGHNA and CDR2 is YNFKEQ. CDR3 nucleotides: TGTGCCAGCAGCCAATTTACTAGCGGGATCGATGAGCAGTTCTTC. It is translated as CASSQFTSGIDEQFF.

This clonotype was found a few times. The rearrangement uses TRBV7-9 and TRBJ1-5; 7 bases are a match to TRBD1. Germline V gene data show CDR1 as SEHNR and CDR2 as FQNEAQ (reference sequence). This CDR3 has 15 residues. The V segment lost 5 bases and the J segment 0 bases; nucleotides outside the gene matches: 4. The CDR3 sequence: CASSEGQSSNQPQHF. As DNA, the CDR3 is TGTGCCAGCAGCGAGGGACAGTCTAGCAATCAGCCCCAGCATTTT.

Concerning this clonotype: This may come from a read error, since a much larger clone is one base off. CDR3 sequence: CASSLAGASYNEQFF. The CDR3, as DNA: TGTGCCAGCAGTCTAGCGGGAGCTTCCTACAATGAGCAGTTCTTC. The chain is built from TRBV27 and TRBJ2-1, with TRBD2 matching 10 bases. CDR1 is MNHEY and CDR2 is SMNVEV in the germline V gene (reference sequence). This CDR3 spans 15 amino acids. Trimming at V came to 5 bases and at J to 1 base, leaving 2 bases not matched to a gene.

The rearrangement uses TRBV27 and TRBJ2-5; 7 positions match TRBD2. The CDR3 runs to 12 residues. V lost 4 bases to trimming and J lost 7 bases; unmatched junction nucleotides: 3. Looked up from germline, CDR1 is MNHEY and CDR2 is SMNVEV (reference sequence). The CDR3 DNA is TGTGCCAGCAGTTGGCCGGGGGGGACCCAGTACTTC. It is translated as CASSWPGGTQYF.

This clonotype appeared many times. V and J are TRBV29-1 and TRBJ2-7; a possible D gene is TRBD2 (6 bases). The CDR3 length is 13 residues. V dropped 5 bases and J dropped 2 bases, with 13 bases sitting between them. Germline values: CDR1 SQVTM, CDR2 ANQGSEA. In DNA, the CDR3 is TGCAGCGTTTATTGGAGGGGCGCCTACGAGCAGTACTTC. Protein sequence: CSVYWRGAYEQYF.

This clonotype was seen a few times. The rearrangement links TRBV25-1 to TRBJ1-1, with D unclear. Trimming shortened V by 4 bases and J by 6 bases, and 6 bases separated the two germline ends. The V gene's germline CDR1 is MGHDK and CDR2 SYGVNS. This CDR3 is 11 amino acids long. CDR3 DNA: TGTGCCAGCAGTGCCCGGGCTGAAGCTTTCTTT. Protein: CASSARAEAFF.

V gene TRBV4-1 combines with J gene TRBJ2-7, with D tentatively TRBD1 or TRBD2 (5 bases each). With 3 bases removed from V and 10 bases from J, the gap between germline ends came to 19 bases. Germline assignment: CDR1 MGHRA and CDR2 YSYEKL. CDR3 length: 14 residues. CDR3 sequence: CASSQRLGELRQYV. The CDR3 DNA sequence: TGCGCCAGCAGCCAGCGTTTAGGGGAGCTCCGCCAGTACGTC.

The chain links TRBV12-3 or TRBV12-4 to TRBJ2-1; 13 bases agree with TRBD2. Trimming took 6 bases from V and 0 from J; bases not matched to a gene: 14. The CDR3 has 20 amino acids. The CDR3: CASSSPTSGRLRSSYNEQFF. CDR3 DNA sequence: TGTGCCAGCAGCTCGCCGACTAGCGGGAGGCTCCGGAGCTCCTACAATGAGCAGTTCTTC.

This clonotype was picked up a small number of times. The chain links TRBV5-1 to TRBJ2-1, with TRBD2 identical over 16 bases. With V trimmed by 3 bases and J by 1 base, 10 bases remained unmatched. This CDR3 is built from 20 residues. CDR1 SGHRS and CDR2 YFSETQ come from the germline V gene. Here the CDR3 DNA reads TGCGCCAGCAGCTCCCTGGGACTAGCGGGAGGGCCACGATCCTACAATGAGCAGTTCTTC. This translates into CASSSLGLAGGPRSYNEQFF.

Only a few counts were recorded for this clonotype. The gene calls are TRBV20-1 and TRBJ2-2, with 7 bases fitting TRBD2. The CDR3 is made up of 16 amino acids. Germline CDR1 is DFQATT and CDR2 is SNEGSKA (reference sequence). The V segment lost 2 bases and the J segment 5 bases; nucleotides outside the gene matches: 11. CDR3 sequence reads: CSARPQGGGVTGELFF. CDR3 DNA: TGCAGTGCTAGACCCCAAGGCGGGGGAGTTACCGGGGAGCTGTTTTTT.

This clonotype was observed a few times. The chain couples TRBV6-5 to TRBJ2-1; 8 bases match TRBD2. There are 11 residues in the CDR3. Germline V gene sequence: CDR1 MNHEY, CDR2 SVGAGI. Losses at the gene ends were 5 bases for V and 14 bases for J; bases not matched to a gene: 5. The CDR3: CASSTGTREFF. In DNA form, the CDR3 reads TGTGCCAGCAGTACGGGGACTAGGGAGTTCTTC.

This clonotype was recorded a few times. The chain recombines TRBV7-7 with TRBJ2-1; D ambiguous. V was trimmed by 5 bases and J by 4 bases, leaving 12 bases between them. The CDR3 length is 14 residues. Germline CDR1 SSHAT, CDR2 FNYEAQ (reference sequence). Here the CDR3 DNA reads TGTGCCAGCAGCCAAAGTGGGCAGTACAATGAGCAGTTCTTC. Amino acid sequence: CASSQSGQYNEQFF.

This clonotype has more than one count but fewer than ten. The rearrangement joins TRBV7-9 to TRBJ1-5; D ambiguous. V was trimmed by 1 base and J by 5 bases, leaving 12 bases between them. The CDR3 is 15 amino acids. Germline loops: CDR1 SEHNR, CDR2 FQNEAQ (reference sequence). CDR3 amino acids: CASSLEDHIDQPQHF. CDR3 nucleotide sequence: TGTGCCAGCAGCTTAGAGGATCATATCGATCAGCCCCAGCATTTT.

The CDR3 coding sequence is TGTGCCAGCAGTTACGTCGCTACCACCGAAAGCACAGATACGCAGTATTTT. Translated, it gives CASSYVATTESTDTQYF. The V gene is TRBV6-5, the J gene TRBJ2-3; unclear D gene. The CDR3 is 17 residues long. The V end was cut by 2 bases, the J end by 0 bases, with 15 bases between. The V gene's germline CDR1 is MNHEY and CDR2 SVGAGI.

This clonotype was recorded many times. For the CDR3, the DNA is TGTGCCAGCAGTTTATCACAGGTCCGCAATCAGCCCCAGCATTTT. Translating it yields CASSLSQVRNQPQHF. This chain links TRBV12-3 or TRBV12-4 with TRBJ1-5, with D tentatively TRBD1 (5 bases). The CDR3 loop spans 15 amino acids. The V end lost 2 bases, the J end lost 2 bases, and 10 bases lay between the germline ends.

This clonotype was seen at least ten times. V usage is TRBV20-1 and J usage is TRBJ2-7; D not resolved. The length of the CDR3 is 12 residues. The germline CDR1 and CDR2 sequences are DFQATT and SNEGSKA (reference sequence). Trimming left V 6 bases short and J 0 bases short, with 9 bases between. The CDR3 protein is CSARTNSYEQYV. For the CDR3, the DNA is TGCAGTGCCCGAACCAACTCCTACGAGCAGTACGTC.

This clonotype was counted between two and nine times. V usage is TRBV12-3 or TRBV12-4 and J usage is TRBJ2-3, with D uncertain. The V end lost 2 bases, the J end lost 2 bases, and 8 bases lay between the germline ends. CDR3 length: 14 residues. This CDR3 reads CASSLFDTTDTQYF. The CDR3, as DNA: TGTGCCAGCAGTTTATTTGACACCACAGATACGCAGTATTTT.

This clonotype has at least ten counts. The V call is TRBV29-1, the J call TRBJ2-1; TRBD2 matches 11 bases. Germline lookup yields CDR1 SQVTM and CDR2 ANQGSEA. CDR3 length: 15 residues. J lost 3 bases, V lost 7 bases, and 8 bases had no gene match. The CDR3 sequence is CSAASGLADYNEQFF. CDR3 bases: TGCAGCGCCGCTTCGGGACTAGCGGACTACAATGAGCAGTTCTTC.

This clonotype was counted many times. This sequence joins TRBV12-3 or TRBV12-4 and TRBJ1-1; TRBD1 matches at 7 bases. This CDR3 has 13 amino acids. V gave up 7 bases and J gave up 7 bases; unmatched junction bases: 9. This CDR3 is CASILTRGVEAFF. Written as DNA, the CDR3 is TGTGCCAGCATCCTAACCAGGGGGGTTGAAGCTTTCTTT.

This clonotype has a count of ten or more. The V and J genes are TRBV10-3 and TRBJ1-1; D gene ambiguous. The V gene lost 7 bases and the J gene lost 4 bases, with 16 bases spanning the gap. CDR1 ENHRY and CDR2 SYGVKD come from the germline V gene. The CDR3 runs to 14 residues. CDR3 in amino acids: CAIKSDGGSTEAFF. The CDR3 nucleotides read TGTGCCATCAAAAGCGACGGAGGGAGCACTGAAGCTTTCTTT.

Ten or more counts support this clonotype. V gene TRBV9 combines with J gene TRBJ1-1; D is possibly TRBD1 (5 bases). The V gene's germline CDR1 is SGDLS and CDR2 YYNGEE. Trimming pared 3 bases from V and 7 bases from J, leaving 10 bases between. This CDR3 has 12 residues. CDR3 DNA sequence: TGTGCCAGCAGCGGGGGACCGAATGAAGCTTTCTTT. Encoded protein: CASSGGPNEAFF.

The chain employs TRBV14 and TRBJ2-7, with D perhaps TRBD2 (5 bases). Germline V gene data show CDR1 as SGHDN and CDR2 as FVKESK. The CDR3 is made up of 13 amino acids. Trimming removed 0 bases at V and 6 bases at J, with 9 bases between. The CDR3, as DNA: TGTGCCAGCAGCCAAGATCTGGCGGGCGAGCAGTACGTC. It specifies CASSQDLAGEQYV.

This clonotype was counted ten times or more. V usage is TRBV12-3 or TRBV12-4 and J usage is TRBJ2-1; D might be TRBD1 or TRBD2, each matching 5 bases. Trimming removed 3 bases from V and 11 bases from J, with 8 bases in between. The CDR3 is 11 amino acids. This CDR3 is CASSFWGQQFF. Here the CDR3 DNA reads TGTGCCAGCAGTTTTTGGGGACAGCAGTTCTTC.

This clonotype appeared many times. This chain links TRBV5-1 with TRBJ2-3; no reliable D call. The V end was cut by 1 base, the J end by 11 bases, with 8 bases between. The germline gives CDR1 SGHRS, CDR2 YFSETQ. The CDR3 totals 11 residues. The DNA for the CDR3 is TGCGCCAGCAGCTTGAGGTGGGAGCAGTATTTT. This codes for CASSLRWEQYF.